This TCR beta chain was sequenced in a study of a mutant IDH1 vaccine in newly diagnosed glioma. Regarding time point: week 5, during vaccination. What each vaccine dose contained was 300 ug of mutant IDH1 20-mer peptide, accompanied by topical imiquimod. A remark on this clone: Its antigen remains unknown.

Produced via immunoSEQ multiplex PCR; TCRdb's table is partial and in-frame only. The table lists roughly 50,000 clones, approximately 82% of them singletons. This CDR3 is 17 amino acids long. CDR1 and CDR2 (germline): GTSNPN, SVGIG (reference sequence). The J segment lost 7 bases and the V segment lost 2 bases, leaving 19 bases of the junction unmatched. This TCR was sampled from a woman under 30 with glioma. Some clones in this sample may be carry-over from other donors' samples. The rearrangement links TRBV30 to TRBJ1-2; TRBD1 agrees at 7 bases. The sequencing here drew on PBMCs, taken from a glioma patient whose treatment included an IDH1 peptide vaccine. CDR3 protein: CAWSRGGRGTKVAGYTF. The CDR3, as DNA: TGTGCCTGGAGTCGAGGGGGCAGGGGGACTAAGGTGGCTGGCTACACCTTC.